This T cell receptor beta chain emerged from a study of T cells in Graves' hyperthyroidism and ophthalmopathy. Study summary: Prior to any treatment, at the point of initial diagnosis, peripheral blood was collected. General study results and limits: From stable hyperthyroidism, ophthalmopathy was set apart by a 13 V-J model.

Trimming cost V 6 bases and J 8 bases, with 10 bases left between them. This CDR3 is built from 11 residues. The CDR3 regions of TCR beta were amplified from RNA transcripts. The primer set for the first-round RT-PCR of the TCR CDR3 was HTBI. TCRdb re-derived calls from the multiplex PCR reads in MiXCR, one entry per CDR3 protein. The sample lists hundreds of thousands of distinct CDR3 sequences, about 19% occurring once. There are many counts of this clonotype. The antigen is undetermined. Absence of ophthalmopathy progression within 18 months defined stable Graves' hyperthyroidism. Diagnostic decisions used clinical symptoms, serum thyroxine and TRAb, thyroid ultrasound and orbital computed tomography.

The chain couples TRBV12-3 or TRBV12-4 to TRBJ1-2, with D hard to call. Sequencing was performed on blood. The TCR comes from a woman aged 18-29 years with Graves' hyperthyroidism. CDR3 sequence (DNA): TGTGCCAGCAGCTCCGCCAGGGGCTACACCTTC. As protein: CASSSARGYTF.